The text below deals with one T cell receptor (beta chain). As handled by the study authors: Amplification with reference gene primers provided the estimates of nucleated cell counts. Some clones are missing from TCRdb's copy, which holds only in-frame ones; the method was immunoSEQ multiplex PCR. Clonal size and the V and J genes are those of that table, whereas D and trimming came from the DNA. Here the sample spans over 200,000 clones, more than 80% being singletons. Germline assignment: CDR1 PRHDT and CDR2 FYEKMQ (reference sequence). Trimming removed 5 bases from V and 1 base from J, with 17 bases in between. This CDR3 contains 16 residues. This sample is part of a study of blood T cell repertoires in COVID-19. Study background: Collection of acute and convalescent COVID-19 samples took place in the United States, Italy and Spain. T cells, B-cell-depleted T cells, or PBMCs supplied cDNA or gDNA.

The sequence was collected from a young man who had recovered from COVID-19. J is TRBJ1-1 and V is TRBV13; D call uncertain. The sequenced sample consisted of peripheral blood. The CDR3: CASSVRGSGKNTEAFF. In DNA form, the CDR3 reads TGTGCCAGCAGCGTTCGGGGATCGGGGAAGAACACTGAAGCTTTCTTT. Combining the CDR3 with reference TRBV13 and TRBJ1-1 gives the whole variable domain AAGVIQSPRHLIKEKRETATLKCYPIPRHDTVYWYQQGPGQDPQFLISFYEKMQSDKGSIPDRFSAQQFSDYHSELNMSSLELGDSALYFCASSVRGSGKNTEAFFGQGTRLTVV.